This paragraph covers one T cell receptor beta chain sequence. The data derive from a study of blood T cell repertoires in COVID-19. For the study at large: Researchers got acute and convalescent COVID-19 samples from the United States, Italy and Spain. Nucleic acid was either cDNA or gDNA, and it came from T cells, B-cell-depleted T cells, or PBMCs.

The CDR3 is 16 amino acids. Germline V gene lookup returns CDR1 SGHNT and CDR2 YYREEE (reference sequence). V lost 4 bases, J lost 1 base, and 9 bases stayed unmatched. As originally analysed: Estimation of nucleated cell counts relied on the amplification of reference gene primers. TCRdb keeps only in-frame clones here, not all; method: immunoSEQ multiplex PCR. The D gene and trimming were derived from the DNA, and the V and J assignments and clone size from that table. The sample includes 280,000 or so clones, about four fifths of them seen just once. The chain employs TRBV5-4 and TRBJ1-1, with TRBD1 identical over 8 bases. The receptor was isolated from a woman aged 45-60 years who had recovered from COVID-19. The sequenced sample was peripheral blood. CDR3 sequence: CASSRTGTYTNTEAFF. CDR3 coding DNA: TGTGCCAGCAGCCGGACAGGGACCTATACGAACACTGAAGCTTTCTTT.